The subject of this entry is one TCR beta chain. Its specificity is not known. Healthy donors had no documented immune events, such as infections, while sampled. The sample belongs to a study of identifying expanded T cells in peripheral blood. Whole-study results and caveats: Two-week clone count variance significantly increased as total template count grew. Differentially abundant clones: approximately 1.3 between replicates, 15 to 17 at roughly 15 days, 19 at four.

Profiling relied on immunoSEQ multiplex PCR, and the TCRdb table lists in-frame clones only, not all of them. The sample has over 70,000 clones, roughly 91% seen once. This CDR3 contains 14 residues. Germline CDR1 SEHNR, CDR2 FQNEAQ (reference sequence). V was trimmed by 5 bases and J by 5 bases, leaving 15 bases between them. The genes are TRBV7-9 and TRBJ2-5; weak D call: TRBD2 (7 bases). The sample was blood. The origin of this receptor is a person between 18 and 75 years old in good health. DNA of the CDR3: TGTGCCAGCAGCCCGGGACAAGCGGGGGAGACCCAGTACTTC. It yields the protein CASSPGQAGETQYF. Complete variable domain (other parts from reference TRBV7-9 and TRBJ2-5): DTGVSQNPRHKITKRGQNVTFRCDPISEHNRLYWYRQTLGQGPEFLTYFQNEAQLEKSRLLSDRFSAERPKGSFSTLEIQRTEQGDSAMYLCASSPGQAGETQYFGPGTRLLVL.